This TCR beta chain was sequenced during a study of blood T cell dynamics during melanoma immunotherapy. The time point denotes: pre-treatment baseline. Disease control meant complete response, partial response or stable disease at 12 weeks. Sequencing was performed with immunoSEQ multiplex PCR; in TCRdb, only in-frame clones are kept and a portion is missing. The sample consists of tens of thousands of clones, approximately 88% of them appearing once. The V segment lost 4 bases and the J segment 3 bases; nucleotides outside the gene matches: 4. Germline V gene data show CDR1 as LNHDA and CDR2 as SQIVND (reference sequence). The CDR3 loop spans 15 amino acids.

V and J are TRBV19 and TRBJ2-2; 8 nucleotides match TRBD1. The sequence derives from a human donor with melanoma. The sample consisted of blood, taken from a patient treated with checkpoint blockade. The CDR3 coding sequence is TGTGCCAGTAGTACCGGACAGGGTCACACCGGGGAGCTGTTTTTT. This codes for CASSTGQGHTGELFF. The complete variable domain, with remaining parts taken from reference TRBV19 and TRBJ2-2, reads DGGITQSPKYLFRKEGQNVTLSCEQNLNHDAMYWYRQDPGQGLRLIYYSQIVNDFQKGDIAEGYSVSREKKESFPLTVTSAQKNPTAFYLCASSTGQGHTGELFFGEGSRLTVL.